This T cell receptor (beta chain) is from a study of shared clonotypes between healthy human individuals. Study information: Aged between 18 and 49, the donors were a couple of women and three men. Study results and limitations: Donor clonotype sharing was expected to depend on sequencing depth.

The CDR3 is 13 amino acids. CDR1 LNHDA and CDR2 SQIVND come from the germline V gene (reference sequence). Trimming removed 3 bases at V and 8 bases at J, with 10 bases between. Worth noting for this clone: The antigen is not known.

It was across several immunoSEQ plates that each subset's genomic DNA was evenly split. Original data processing: ImmunoSEQ sequences covered only the junction and lacked quality scores; filtering therefore differed. Data came from immunoSEQ multiplex PCR; TCRdb stores just in-frame clones and leaves some out. V and J calls plus clone size are reproduced from that table; the DNA served to infer D and trimming. There are more than 2 million clones in the sample; approximately 96% occur only once, and more than 0.1% lies in the top ten. The source of this sequence is a man aged 18 to 30 in good health. Sequencing was carried out using naive CD4+ T cells sorted from blood. Subset indicated: CD45RA+ positively selected. The chain links TRBV19 to TRBJ1-4; D remains ambiguous. In DNA, the CDR3 is TGTGCCAGTAGTATTTCGGGGTACGAAAAACTGTTTTTT. Translation gives CASSISGYEKLFF.